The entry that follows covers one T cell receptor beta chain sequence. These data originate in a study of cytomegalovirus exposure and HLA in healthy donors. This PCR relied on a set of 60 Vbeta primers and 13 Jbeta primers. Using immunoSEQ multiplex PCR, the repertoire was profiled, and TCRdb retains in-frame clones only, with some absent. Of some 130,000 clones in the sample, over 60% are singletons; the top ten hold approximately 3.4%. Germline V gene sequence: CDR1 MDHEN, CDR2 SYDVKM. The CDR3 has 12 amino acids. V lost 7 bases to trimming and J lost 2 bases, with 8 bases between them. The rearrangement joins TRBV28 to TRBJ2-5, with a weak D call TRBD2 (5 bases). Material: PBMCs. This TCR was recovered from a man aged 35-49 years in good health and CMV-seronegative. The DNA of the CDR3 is TGTGCCAGCAAAGGCGGGCAAGAGACCCAGTACTTC. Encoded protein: CASKGGQETQYF.